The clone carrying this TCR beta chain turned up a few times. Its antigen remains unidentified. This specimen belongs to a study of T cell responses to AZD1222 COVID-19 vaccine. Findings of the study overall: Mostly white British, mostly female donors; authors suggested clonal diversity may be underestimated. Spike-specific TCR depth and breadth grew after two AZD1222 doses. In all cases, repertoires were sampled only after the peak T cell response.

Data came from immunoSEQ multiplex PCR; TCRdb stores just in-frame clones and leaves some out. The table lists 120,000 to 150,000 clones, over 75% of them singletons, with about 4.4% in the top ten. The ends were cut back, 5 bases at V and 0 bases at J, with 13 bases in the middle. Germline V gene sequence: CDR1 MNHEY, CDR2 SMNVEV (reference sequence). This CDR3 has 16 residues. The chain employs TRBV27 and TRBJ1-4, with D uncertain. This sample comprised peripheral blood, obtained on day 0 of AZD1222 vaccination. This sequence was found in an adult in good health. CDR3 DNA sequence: TGTGCCAGCAGTGGCCAACTGGGTGCAACTAATGAAAAACTGTTTTTT. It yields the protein CASSGQLGATNEKLFF.